These T cell receptor beta chains were read from a single sample in a study of PD-L1 blockade in urothelial cancer. Sequencing was performed with immunoSEQ multiplex PCR; in TCRdb, only in-frame clones are kept and a portion is missing. This table has 50,000 or so clones, over 65% appearing once. Sequenced here: PBMCs, sampled around atezolizumab (anti-PD-L1) treatment. These receptors were taken from a man aged 50 or older with urothelial cancer. Each CDR3 is given with its conserved first and last residue. A D gene is named only where the DNA matches it firmly.

v_gene	d_gene	j_gene	CDR3nt	CDR3aa
TRBV7-9	TRBD2	TRBJ2-5	TGTGCCAGCAGAAAAACTAGCGGGGGGGCTTGGGGGACCCAGTACTTC	CASRKTSGGAWGTQYF
TRBV13	NA	TRBJ2-1	TGTGCCAGCAGCTTAGGGGGAGGTGAGCAGTTCTTC	CASSLGGGEQFF
TRBV21-1	NA	TRBJ1-5	TGTGCCAGCACCGGGGGGGCAGTCATGGTACGCAATCAGCCCCAGCATTTT	CASTGGAVMVRNQPQHF
TRBV6-1	NA	TRBJ1-1	TGTGCCAGCAGTGAATCTGGGACAACGGCTTTCTTT	CASSESGTTAFF
TRBV6-1	TRBD2	TRBJ2-7	TGTGCCAGCAGTGAAGTAGCGGGGAACGAGCAGTACTTC	CASSEVAGNEQYF
TRBV14	NA	TRBJ2-5	TGTGCCAGCAGCCTACTGGCTGCCGGGAGTGAGACCCAGTACTTC	CASSLLAAGSETQYF
TRBV30	TRBD2	TRBJ2-7	TGTGCCTGGAGTCGGACTAGCGGTTACGAGCAGTACTTC	CAWSRTSGYEQYF
TRBV29-1	NA	TRBJ2-7	TGCAGCGCCGCGGACAGCTCCTACGAGCAGTACTTC	CSAADSSYEQYF
TRBV21-1	NA	TRBJ2-3	TGTGCCAGCAGCAAAGCTGCTGGGAGGGGTACGCAGTATTTT	CASSKAAGRGTQYF
TRBV10-2	TRBD2	TRBJ2-1	TGCGCCAGCCTGTTAGCGGGTCCCTACAATGAGCAGTTCTTC	CASLLAGPYNEQFF
TRBV6-1	TRBD1	TRBJ1-2	TGTGCCAGCGGCGGGACAGGGGGAAACTATGGCTACACCTTC	CASGGTGGNYGYTF
TRBV2	NA	TRBJ2-3	TGTGCCAGCAGTGAGGCACTAAATATTTATACGCAGTATTTT	CASSEALNIYTQYF